These 32 T cell receptor beta chains originate from one sample sequenced in a study of T cell clonality in common variable immunodeficiency (dated by TCRdb to between 2015 and 2017). Receptors were amplified or captured by the immunoSEQ multiplex PCR assay. TCRdb provides this immuneACCESS table in a form limited to in-frame rearrangements. Some clones are lacking; in checked studies, under half of them reflect an unresolved V gene, and why the rest are absent is not known. This sample has about 81,000 clones, none of them a singleton. The top ten clones comprise approximately 0.81% of the sample. Sample: peripheral blood mononuclear cells. The receptor source for this set is a person between 18 and 70 years old in good health.

This clone has ten or more counts. With the read ending 3 residues before the CDR3 end, the germline J gene is used to fill in that end. The chain carries TRBV7-2 and TRBJ2-7; the match to TRBD2 covers 9 bases. There are 15 residues in the CDR3. Germline CDR1 reads SGHTA; CDR2 reads FQGNSA. J was trimmed by 6 bases and V by 5 bases; bases with no gene match: 11. The DNA read from the CDR3 is TGTGCCAGCAGCCGCACCGGGACTAGCTCTGCCGAG. Translation gives CASSRTGTSSAE. The entire CDR3 protein reads CASSRTGTSSAEQYF.

In its sample, this clone was seen a few times. The sequence runs out 3 residues before the end of the CDR3; the remainder is reconstructed from the germline J gene. The rearrangement uses TRBV19 and TRBJ2-2; D might be TRBD1 (6 bases). This CDR3 has 15 residues. The V and J ends lost 3 bases and 1 base respectively, with 9 bases between them. Germline V CDR1 and CDR2: LNHDA, SQIVND (reference sequence). CDR3 DNA, as far as it was read: TGTGCCAGTAGTATCGTCAGGGGGAACACCGGGGAG. It codes for CASSIVRGNTGE. From start to end, the CDR3 is CASSIVRGNTGELFF. The full variable domain, in which reference TRBV19 and TRBJ2-2 provide the parts outside the CDR3, is DGGITQSPKYLFRKEGQNVTLSCEQNLNHDAMYWYRQDPGQGLRLIYYSQIVNDFQKGDIAEGYSVSREKKESFPLTVTSAQKNPTAFYLCASSIVRGNTGELFFGEGSRLTVL.

The sample holds many counts of this clone. CDR3 residues: CASSRDRDQETQYF. The covered CDR3 bases are TGTGCCAGCTCACGAGACAGGGACCAAGAGACC. The V call is TRBV18, the J call TRBJ2-5, with 7 nucleotides matching TRBD1. Read sequence stops 3 residues before the CDR3 end, and the germline J gene provides the missing end. This CDR3 comprises 14 residues. Germline trimming cut 4 bases from V and 0 bases from J; bases unmatched to any gene: 2. Germline V lookup: CDR1 KGHSH, CDR2 LQKENI.

This clone has a count of ten or more. The DNA read from the CDR3 is TGTGCCAATCGACTAGCGGGAGTCCGAGATACG. Encoded protein: CANRLAGVRDT. The CDR3 as a whole reads CANRLAGVRDTQYF. The V and J genes are TRBV9 and TRBJ2-3, with 12 nucleotides matching TRBD2. With the read ending 3 residues before the CDR3 end, the germline J gene is used to fill in that end. The germline V gene encodes CDR1 SGDLS and CDR2 YYNGEE. Trimming took 9 bases from V and 5 from J; bases not matched to a gene: 7. This CDR3 has 14 amino acids.

This clone was counted ten times or more. The read terminates 3 residues ahead of where the CDR3 ends, so the germline J gene completes it. The chain links TRBV6-1 to TRBJ2-5, with D uncertain. Trimming shortened V by 2 bases and J by 2 bases, and 12 bases separated the two germline ends. Germline CDR1 and CDR2: MNHNS and SASEGT. The CDR3 covers 15 residues. CDR3 sequence: CASSENPTKQETQYF. The CDR3 bases that were read are TGTGCCAGCAGTGAAAACCCCACTAAACAAGAGACC.

This clone was seen at least ten times. The CDR3 extends 3 residues past the end of the read, so its final part is completed from the germline J gene. V and J are TRBV19 and TRBJ2-1, with 10 nucleotides matching TRBD2. V trimming: 5 bases; J trimming: 8 bases; junction bases outside the gene matches: 6. The CDR3 sequence is 14 residues long. The V gene's germline CDR1 is LNHDA and CDR2 SQIVND (reference sequence). The CDR3: CASSYGTSVHEQFF. The CDR3 DNA, read in part, is TGTGCCAGTAGTTACGGGACTAGCGTCCATGAG.

This clone was seen ten or more times. The read ends 3 residues shy of where the CDR3 ends; the end is completed using the germline J gene. The rearrangement joins TRBV20-1 to TRBJ2-3; D is perhaps TRBD1 (6 bases). The CDR3 runs to 12 residues. V was pared by 5 bases and J by 5 bases, with 11 bases between. Per the germline V gene, CDR1 is DFQATT and CDR2 is SNEGSKA (reference sequence). The CDR3 protein is CSAATGLDTQYF. CDR3 DNA (partial): TGCAGTGCTGCTACAGGGTTAGATACG.

This clone was recorded many times. The read terminates 3 residues ahead of where the CDR3 ends, so the germline J gene completes it. This chain joins TRBV12-3 or TRBV12-4 and TRBJ2-5; D is perhaps TRBD2 (6 bases). Trimming pared 0 bases from V and 1 base from J, leaving 15 bases between. CDR3 length equals 17 residues. The sequenced part of the CDR3 DNA is TGTGCCAGCAGTTTAGCGCTGAAGACTAGGAGCCAAGAGACC. It is translated as CASSLALKTRSQET. The CDR3 as a whole reads CASSLALKTRSQETQYF.

This clone was counted at least ten times. The CDR3 end falls 3 residues outside the read, so it is completed with the germline J gene. The V call is TRBV10-3, the J call TRBJ2-7; D gene uncertain. The germline V gene encodes CDR1 ENHRY and CDR2 SYGVKD. This CDR3 spans 14 amino acids. Trimming shortened V by 5 bases and J by 0 bases, and 11 bases separated the two germline ends. CDR3 protein: CAISYDFISYEQYF. The sequenced CDR3 bases are TGTGCCATCAGTTATGACTTTATCTCCTACGAG.

This clone has more than one count but fewer than ten. The CDR3 end lies 3 residues beyond the end of the read and is filled in from the germline J gene. The genes are TRBV11-3 and TRBJ2-5, with no clear D. V was cut by 0 bases and J by 5 bases, with 7 bases left in between. The CDR3 length is 13 residues. CDR1 SGHNT and CDR2 YENEEA come from the germline V gene. The CDR3 reads CASSLDPRETQYF. The part of the CDR3 DNA that was read is TGTGCCAGCAGCTTAGATCCGCGGGAGACC. Full variable domain (outside the CDR3, taken from reference TRBV11-3 and TRBJ2-5): EAGVVQSPRYKIIEKKQPVAFWCNPISGHNTLYWYLQNLGQGPELLIRYENEEAVDDSQLPKDRFSAERLKGVDSTLKIQPAELGDSAVYLCASSLDPRETQYFGPGTRLLVL.

This clone was counted many times. The read gets to within 3 residues of the CDR3 end, and the germline J gene fills in the rest. The chain couples TRBV7-6 to TRBJ2-2; D not resolved. The CDR3 has 14 amino acids. Germline V gene data show CDR1 as SGHVS and CDR2 as FNYEAQ. V was shortened by 0 bases and J by 4 bases, with 6 bases between the two germline ends. The CDR3 DNA, read in part, is TGTGCCAGCAGCTTAGCTCCCTTCACCGGGGAG. This codes for CASSLAPFTGE. The full CDR3 is CASSLAPFTGELFF. The whole variable domain, filled in from reference TRBV7-6 and TRBJ2-2, reads GAGVSQSPRYKVTKRGQDVALRCDPISGHVSLYWYRQALGQGPEFLTYFNYEAQQDKSGLPNDRFSAERPEGSISTLTIQRTEQRDSAMYRCASSLAPFTGELFFGEGSRLTVL.

Many counts were recorded for this clone. The read is 3 residues too short to cover the CDR3 end, so that end is filled in from the germline J gene. This sequence joins TRBV6-1 and TRBJ1-2; D perhaps matches TRBD1 (5 bases). CDR3 size: 15 residues. Germline CDR1 MNHNS, CDR2 SASEGT. V was clipped by 1 base and J by 3 bases, with 12 bases between them. The CDR3 spells CASSEGAGIDYGYTF. The sequenced CDR3 bases are TGTGCCAGCAGTGAAGGGGCAGGGATAGACTATGGC.

This clone was seen repeatedly, ten times or more. The read ends 3 residues before the CDR3 terminus; that terminus is restored from the germline J gene. The V call is TRBV7-6, the J call TRBJ2-3; 8 nucleotides align to TRBD2. V was pared by 4 bases and J by 0 bases, with 6 bases of the junction left unmatched. This CDR3 has 16 residues. The germline gives CDR1 SGHVS, CDR2 FNYEAQ. Partial CDR3 DNA: TGTGCCAGCAGCTACCGGGGGGGTGTCAGCACAGATACG. Translating gives CASSYRGGVSTDT. The full CDR3 sequence reads CASSYRGGVSTDTQYF.

This clone was seen at least ten times. The read terminates 3 residues ahead of where the CDR3 ends, so the germline J gene completes it. V usage is TRBV29-1 and J usage is TRBJ2-7; 9 nucleotides match TRBD1. Germline loops: CDR1 SQVTM, CDR2 ANQGSEA. The V gene end was trimmed by 7 bases and the J gene end by 6 bases; junction bases not matched to a gene: 10. The CDR3 covers 13 residues. The CDR3 sequence is CSGYDRGVGEQYF. The sequenced part of the CDR3 DNA is TGCAGCGGCTACGACAGGGGGGTCGGCGAG.

The table lists this clone with a few counts. The read ends 3 residues early relative to the CDR3; the germline J gene fills the gap. The V gene is TRBV5-8, the J gene TRBJ2-3; TRBD2 matches at 7 bases. The CDR3 runs to 15 residues. Germline CDR1 reads SGHTS; CDR2 reads YDEGEE. Trimming took 4 bases from V and 4 from J; bases not matched to a gene: 9. Partial CDR3 DNA: TGTGCCAGCAGCCTCTCGGCGGGAGTGTCAGATACG. This codes for CASSLSAGVSDT. The full CDR3 reads CASSLSAGVSDTQYF.

This clone was picked up many times. The missing CDR3 end, 3 residues past where the read stops, is filled in from the germline J gene. J is TRBJ2-6 and V is TRBV2; D call uncertain. V was cut by 8 bases and J by 1 base, with 9 bases left in between. The CDR3 contains 14 residues. Looked up from germline, CDR1 is SNHLY and CDR2 is FYNNEI. CDR3 protein: CASGEVSGANVLTF. The covered CDR3 bases are TGTGCCAGCGGGGAAGTATCTGGGGCCAACGTC.

On this clone itself: The CDR3 end lies 3 residues beyond the end of the read and is filled in from the germline J gene. The J gene is TRBJ1-6, the V gene TRBV7-8; D gene unclear. V lost 2 bases to trimming and J lost 8 bases, with 7 bases between them. Germline V lookup: CDR1 SGHVS, CDR2 FQNEAQ. This CDR3 contains 13 residues. The CDR3 sequence: CASSLIRDSPLHF. The CDR3 DNA, read in part, is TGTGCCAGCAGCTTAATTAGGGATTCACCC.

Many counts were recorded for this clone. The CDR3 end falls 3 residues outside the read, so it is completed with the germline J gene. The chain joins TRBV7-2 to TRBJ1-4; a possible D gene is TRBD1 (5 bases). CDR3 length equals 14 residues. The germline gives CDR1 SGHTA, CDR2 FQGNSA. Trimming took off 5 bases at V and 8 bases at J, with 15 bases between the two ends. CDR3 DNA (partial): TGTGCCAGCAGCGTAATCGGTGCAGGGGAAAAA. Its protein product is CASSVIGAGEK. Given in full, the CDR3 is CASSVIGAGEKLFF. Complete variable domain (other parts from reference TRBV7-2 and TRBJ1-4): GAGVSQSPSNKVTEKGKDVELRCDPISGHTALYWYRQSLGQGLEFLIYFQGNSAPDKSGLPSDRFSAERTGGSVSTLTIQRTQQEDSAVYLCASSVIGAGEKLFFGSGTQLSVL.

This clone was seen ten or more times. The read falls 3 residues short of the CDR3 end, and the missing part is taken from the germline J gene. This chain joins TRBV7-6 and TRBJ2-7; 10 positions match TRBD2. V lost 5 bases and J lost 4; bases outside the gene matches: 11. This CDR3 has 16 amino acids. Per the germline V gene, CDR1 is SGHVS and CDR2 is FNYEAQ. The CDR3: CASSPFALAGVYEQYF. Incomplete CDR3 DNA: TGTGCCAGCAGCCCATTTGCCCTAGCGGGAGTTTACGAG.

There are many counts of this clone. The sequenced fragment ends 3 residues before the CDR3 boundary, so the rest is inferred from the germline J gene. The chain uses TRBV5-4 and TRBJ2-5; 7 nucleotides align to TRBD2. The CDR3 totals 15 residues. Germline assignment: CDR1 SGHNT and CDR2 YYREEE (reference sequence). The V gene end was trimmed by 7 bases and the J gene end by 2 bases; junction bases not matched to a gene: 11. Incomplete CDR3 DNA: TGTGCCAGCGGCCCTCCGGGACTATCACAAGAGACC. This encodes CASGPPGLSQET. The entire CDR3 protein is CASGPPGLSQETQYF. The full variable domain, its missing parts supplied by reference TRBV5-4 and TRBJ2-5, is ETGVTQSPTHLIKTRGQQVTLRCSSQSGHNTVSWYQQALGQGPQFIFQYYREEENGRGNFPPRFSGLQFPNYSSELNVNALELDDSALYLCASGPPGLSQETQYFGPGTRLLVL.

This clone was seen many times. The observed sequence ends 3 residues before the CDR3 terminus, with the missing tail filled in from the germline J gene. The V and J genes are TRBV11-2 and TRBJ2-3, with 8 bases aligning to TRBD2. The germline V gene encodes CDR1 SGHAT and CDR2 FQNNGV. Trimming at V came to 1 base and at J to 4 bases, leaving 4 bases not matched to a gene. The CDR3 covers 15 residues. CDR3 loop: CASSLVRGGADTQYF. The part of the CDR3 DNA that was read is TGTGCCAGCAGCTTAGTTCGGGGGGGGGCAGATACG.

This clone appeared many times. The DNA ends 3 residues before the CDR3 does, and the rest of the CDR3 is filled in from the germline J gene. The chain uses TRBV6-2 or TRBV6-3 and TRBJ1-1, with D possibly TRBD1 on 6 matching bases. Deletions cut 0 bases from V and 0 bases from J, with 14 bases between. The germline CDR1 and CDR2 sequences are MNHEY and SVGEGT. The CDR3 loop spans 17 amino acids. The CDR3 bases that were read are TGTGCCAGCAGTTACTCGCGGACAGCACCCATGAACACTGAA. Protein product: CASSYSRTAPMNTE. In full, the CDR3 reads CASSYSRTAPMNTEAFF.

This clone was counted many times. The read stops 3 residues short of the end of the CDR3; the missing end is completed from the germline J gene. The chain uses TRBV6-2 or TRBV6-3 and TRBJ2-7; D unclear. V shed 7 bases and J shed 2 bases, with 6 bases lying between them. Germline V CDR1 and CDR2: MNHEY, SVGEGT. The CDR3 length is 11 residues. The CDR3 bases that were read are TGTGCCAGCAAAAAGGCCTACGAG. This sequence encodes CASKKAYE. The entire CDR3 protein reads CASKKAYEQYF.

This clone was seen repeatedly, ten times or more. CDR3 amino acids: CASRDRGASTDTQYF. CDR3 DNA (partial): TGTGCCAGTAGGGATCGGGGTGCTAGCACAGATACG. The rearrangement joins TRBV19 to TRBJ2-3; maybe TRBD2 (5 bases). The read ends 3 residues early relative to the CDR3; the germline J gene fills the gap. Per germline, CDR1 LNHDA and CDR2 SQIVND (reference sequence). V gave up 6 bases and J gave up 0 bases, with 13 bases separating them. The CDR3 extends over 15 amino acids.

This clone appeared many times. Read data end 3 residues before the CDR3 end; the end is taken from the germline J gene. The rearrangement links TRBV5-4 to TRBJ1-5; 9 bases fit TRBD1. Germline V gene data show CDR1 as SGHNT and CDR2 as YYREEE (reference sequence). V shed 2 bases and J 6 bases; nucleotides not matched to a gene: 3. The CDR3 totals 14 residues. The CDR3 DNA, read in part, is TGTGCCAGCAGCTTAACAGGGGGCTCTCAGCCC. Translating it yields CASSLTGGSQP. The complete CDR3 reads CASSLTGGSQPQHF.

This clone was observed many times. The read terminates 3 residues before the CDR3 end, so the remaining end is supplied by the germline J gene. The chain has TRBV19 and TRBJ1-2; TRBD1 matches at 10 bases. With V trimmed by 4 bases and J by 4 bases, 3 bases remained unmatched. CDR1 is LNHDA, CDR2 SQIVND, per germline (reference sequence). CDR3 length: 14 amino acids. CDR3 bases read: TGTGCCAGTAGTAGACAGGGGGCACCCTATGGC. Protein sequence: CASSRQGAPYG. The full-length CDR3 reads as CASSRQGAPYGYTF.

On this clone itself: The CDR3 end is not reached by the read, which stops 3 residues before it; the germline J gene fills it in. The chain joins TRBV19 to TRBJ2-4; a weak D match, TRBD2 (6 bases). The length of the CDR3 is 14 residues. The germline V gene encodes CDR1 LNHDA and CDR2 SQIVND (reference sequence). CDR3 DNA (partial): TGTGCCAGTAGTAGGGGACGCCCGGACTATGGT. The encoded protein is CASSRGRPDYG. Given in full, the CDR3 is CASSRGRPDYGQYF.

The sample holds many counts of this clone. Sequencing ends 3 residues short of the CDR3 end; the germline J gene provides the rest. V and J are TRBV6-2 or TRBV6-3 and TRBJ2-5; the match to TRBD2 covers 8 bases. Germline V lookup: CDR1 MNHEY, CDR2 SVGEGT. V dropped 6 bases and J dropped 4; count of bases not matched to a gene: 7. CDR3 length equals 14 residues. The CDR3 loop is CASRKAGVPETQYF. The CDR3 DNA, read in part, is TGTGCCAGCAGAAAAGCGGGAGTCCCAGAGACC.

This clone was recorded a few times. With the read ending 3 residues before the CDR3 end, the germline J gene is used to fill in that end. This chain uses TRBV18 with TRBJ1-1; 10 bases fit TRBD1. Germline V gene lookup returns CDR1 KGHSH and CDR2 LQKENI. V was clipped by 5 bases and J by 3 bases; unmatched bases: 15. There are 18 residues in the CDR3. The CDR3 loop is CASSGSGQGLPEDTEAFF. The DNA read from the CDR3 is TGTGCCAGCTCAGGCTCGGGACAGGGGCTGCCAGAGGACACTGAA.

This clone was observed a few times. CDR3 region: CASSPRPTGAEAFF. Incomplete CDR3 DNA: TGTGCCAGCTCACCACGCCCGACAGGGGCTGAA. This rearrangement joins TRBV18 to TRBJ1-1; 8 bases align to TRBD1. The CDR3 goes on 3 residues after the read ends, and that part is filled in from the germline J gene. With V trimmed by 1 base and J by 6 bases, 4 bases remained unmatched. The CDR3 spans 14 residues. Germline loops: CDR1 KGHSH, CDR2 LQKENI. The whole variable domain, filled in from reference TRBV18 and TRBJ1-1, reads NAGVMQNPRHLVRRRGQEARLRCSPMKGHSHVYWYRQLPEEGLKFMVYLQKENIIDESGMPKERFSAEFPKEGPSILRIQQVVRGDSAAYFCASSPRPTGAEAFFGQGTRLTVV.

At least ten counts were recorded for this clone. The read finishes 3 residues shy of the CDR3 end, and the germline J gene is used to complete it. V and J are TRBV5-1 and TRBJ1-2; 9 bases line up with TRBD1. The CDR3 contains 13 residues. Germline CDR1 is SGHRS and CDR2 is YFSETQ. CDR3 DNA, as far as it was read: TGCGCCAGCAGCCCGGGACAGGGTGAGGGC. Translation: CASSPGQGEG. The entire CDR3 reads CASSPGQGEGYTF.

This clone was counted many times. Coverage ceases 3 residues before the CDR3 finishes, and the germline J gene fills in the end. This chain joins TRBV27 and TRBJ2-3, with 11 positions matching TRBD2. Per the germline V gene, CDR1 is MNHEY and CDR2 is SMNVEV (reference sequence). This CDR3 region has 16 residues. Unmatched junction bases numbered 5, after V lost 5 bases and J lost 1 base. CDR3 loop: CASSLLAGGGTDTQYF. The CDR3 DNA, read in part, is TGTGCCAGCAGTCTTTTAGCGGGAGGGGGCACAGATACG.